This T cell receptor (beta chain) derives from a study of T-cell reconstitution after alpha-beta-depleted transplantation in children. In this sample, this clonotype turned up many times. Its antigen is undetermined. Preparation of the TCRbeta library used unique molecular identifiers. TCRdb re-called the PCR reads with MiXCR, one entry per CDR3 protein. The sample includes roughly 180,000 distinct CDR3 sequences, around 10% of them seen just once. Study-level findings and limits: Several hundred expanded graft clones reportedly supplied alpha-beta T cells about two months after transplant. Newly generated T cells supplied most T-cell counts and diversity one year post-transplant. TCRbeta diversity was high at day 60 in some patients (a result of surviving recipient T cells and thymic progenitors).

The sequencing used PBMCs, collected before TCRalphabeta/CD19-depleted stem cell transplant. This TCR was sampled from a boy aged 2 to 9 with acute myeloid leukemia, due to receive a stem cell transplant.

The CDR3 DNA reads TGCAGTGCTCCTGGACAGGATAGGGGAAGCGGCCTTAATGAGCAGTTCTTC. Protein: CSAPGQDRGSGLNEQFF. J is TRBJ2-1 and V is TRBV20-1; 7 bases are shared with TRBD1. The length of the CDR3 is 17 residues. Trimming at V came to 5 bases and at J to 7 bases, leaving 20 bases not matched to a gene. Germline CDR1 and CDR2: DFQATT and SNEGSKA (reference sequence).